Each of the 12 T cell receptor beta chains below was sequenced from the same sample in a study of radiotherapy plus CTLA-4 blockade in lung cancer. Some clones are missing from TCRdb's copy, which holds only in-frame ones; the method was immunoSEQ multiplex PCR. The repertoire includes 1,500 to 2,000 clones, around nine tenths of them detected once, and around 5% sits in the top ten. The sequenced sample was tumor tissue, obtained from a patient treated with radiotherapy plus ipilimumab. The receptors stem from a human donor with non-small cell lung cancer who had a complete response to radiotherapy plus ipilimumab.

This clone is a singleton in its sample. This chain connects TRBV9 to TRBJ2-7; D is tentatively TRBD1 or TRBD2 (5 bases each). Germline V CDR1 and CDR2: SGDLS, YYNGEE. V dropped 4 bases and J dropped 6 bases, with 20 bases sitting between them. This CDR3 comprises 15 residues. Here the CDR3 reads CASSHKGTLPGEQYF. The DNA of the CDR3 is TGTGCCAGCAGCCACAAGGGGACCCTTCCTGGCGAGCAGTACTTC.

In DNA form, the CDR3 reads TGCGCCAGCAGCTTGGCCTCTGGCTCAGATACGCAGTATTTT. Protein sequence: CASSLASGSDTQYF. The genes are TRBV5-1 and TRBJ2-3; no definite D call. V shed 0 bases and J shed 4 bases, with 9 bases lying between them. This CDR3 has 14 amino acids. The germline V gene encodes CDR1 SGHRS and CDR2 YFSETQ.

CDR3 amino acids: CASSEGGKNTEAFF. The CDR3 nucleotides read TGTGCCAGCAGTGAAGGAGGGAAGAACACTGAAGCTTTCTTT. The J gene is TRBJ1-1, the V gene TRBV6-1, with D uncertain. Trimming removed 1 base at V and 1 base at J, with 7 bases between. Germline V lookup: CDR1 MNHNS, CDR2 SASEGT. The CDR3 is made up of 14 amino acids.

Only one count was recorded for this clone. The chain links TRBV5-6 to TRBJ1-2, with D uncertain. CDR1 is SGHDT and CDR2 is YYEEEE in the germline V gene. Trimming took off 4 bases at V and 4 bases at J, with 17 bases between the two ends. The CDR3 spans 15 residues. The CDR3 here is CASSPAGPLAYGYTF. Here the CDR3 DNA reads TGTGCCAGCAGCCCGGCGGGTCCCCTGGCCTATGGCTACACCTTC.

The chain uses TRBV18 and TRBJ1-1; D uncertain. This CDR3 is 12 amino acids long. Trimming left V 2 bases short and J 0 bases short, with 1 base between. Germline CDR1 reads KGHSH; CDR2 reads LQKENI. CDR3 coding DNA: TGTGCCAGCTCACCATTGAACACTGAAGCTTTCTTT. It codes for CASSPLNTEAFF.

The CDR3 region has the DNA TGTGCCAGCAGCAAATCTCCCCGGGACAGGGGCGGCAATCAGCCCCAGCATTTT. Its protein product is CASSKSPRDRGGNQPQHF. The rearrangement uses TRBV21-1 and TRBJ1-5; TRBD1 reflects the table's D call only, with no check against the DNA. TRBV21-1 is flagged as a pseudogene. The length of the CDR3 is 18 residues.

This clone turned up a few times. V and J are TRBV7-2 and TRBJ2-6; the D is unclear. Germline-derived CDR1 and CDR2 are SGHTA and FQGNSA. The CDR3 contains 12 residues. V lost 1 base to trimming and J lost 9 bases, with 4 bases between them. CDR3 sequence reads: CASSLDLNVLTF. In DNA, the CDR3 is TGTGCCAGCAGCTTAGACCTCAACGTCCTGACTTTC.

The chain uses TRBV2 and TRBJ2-2, with 7 positions matching TRBD1. With V trimmed by 8 bases and J by 3 bases, 3 bases remained unmatched. The length of the CDR3 is 13 residues. Looked up from germline, CDR1 is SNHLY and CDR2 is FYNNEI. The CDR3 region is CASDDRDTGELFF. The CDR3 coding sequence is TGTGCCAGCGATGACAGGGACACCGGGGAGCTGTTTTTT. The full variable domain, completed using reference TRBV2 and TRBJ2-2, is EPEVTQTPSHQVTQMGQEVILRCVPISNHLYFYWYRQILGQKVEFLVSFYNNEISEKSEIFDDQFSVERPDGSNFTLKIRSTKLEDSAMYFCASDDRDTGELFFGEGSRLTVL.

This chain connects TRBV7-8 to TRBJ1-3, with D perhaps matching TRBD1 (5 bases). Trimming pared 4 bases from V and 0 bases from J, leaving 7 bases between. CDR1 is SGHVS, CDR2 FQNEAQ, per germline. The CDR3 covers 14 residues. DNA for the CDR3: TGTGCCAGCAGCTGGAGGGGCTCTGGAAACACCATATATTTT. It encodes CASSWRGSGNTIYF. The whole variable domain, remainder taken from reference TRBV7-8 and TRBJ1-3, is GAGVSQSPRYKVAKRGQDVALRCDPISGHVSLFWYQQALGQGPEFLTYFQNEAQLDKSGLPSDRFFAERPEGSVSTLKIQRTQQEDSAVYLCASSWRGSGNTIYFGEGSWLTVV.

This rearrangement joins TRBV18 to TRBJ2-7, with TRBD1 identical over 9 bases. The V gene's germline CDR1 is KGHSH and CDR2 LQKENI. The CDR3 consists of 15 residues. With V trimmed by 3 bases and J by 5 bases, 8 bases remained unmatched. CDR3 residues: CASSPRTGVLNEQYF. CDR3 DNA sequence: TGTGCCAGCTCACCTCGGACAGGGGTTTTGAACGAGCAGTACTTC.

The chain has TRBV6-5 and TRBJ1-1; D uncertain. The CDR3 runs to 14 residues. Germline CDR1 reads MNHEY; CDR2 reads SVGAGI. The V end lost 8 bases, the J end lost 0 bases, and 13 bases lay between the germline ends. CDR3: CASLKSRMNTEAFF. CDR3 DNA sequence: TGTGCCAGCCTAAAATCGCGAATGAACACTGAAGCTTTCTTT.

The genes are TRBV11-2 and TRBJ2-1; a possible D gene is TRBD1 (5 bases). V lost 4 bases to trimming and J lost 6 bases, with 19 bases between them. Germline values: CDR1 SGHAT, CDR2 FQNNGV. The CDR3 is made up of 16 amino acids. DNA for the CDR3: TGTGCCAGCAGCTACTTCCCCGAACTAAGGGGCAATGAGCAGTTCTTC. Protein sequence: CASSYFPELRGNEQFF.